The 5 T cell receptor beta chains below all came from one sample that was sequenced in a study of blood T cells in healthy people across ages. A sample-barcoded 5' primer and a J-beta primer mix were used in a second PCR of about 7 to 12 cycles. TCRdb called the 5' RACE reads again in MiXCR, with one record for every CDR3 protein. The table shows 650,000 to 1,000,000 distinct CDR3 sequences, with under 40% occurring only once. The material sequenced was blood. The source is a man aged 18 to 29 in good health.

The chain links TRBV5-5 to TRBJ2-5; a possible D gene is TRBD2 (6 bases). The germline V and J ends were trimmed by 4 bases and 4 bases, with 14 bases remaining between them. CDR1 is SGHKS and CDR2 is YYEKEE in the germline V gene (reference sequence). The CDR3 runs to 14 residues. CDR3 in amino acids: CASSGGTLGETQYF. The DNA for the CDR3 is TGTGCCAGCAGCGGCGGGACTCTCGGAGAGACCCAGTACTTC.

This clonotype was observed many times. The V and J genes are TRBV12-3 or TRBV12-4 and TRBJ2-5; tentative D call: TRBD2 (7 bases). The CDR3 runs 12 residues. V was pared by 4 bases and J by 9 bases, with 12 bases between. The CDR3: CASSSGEGAQYF. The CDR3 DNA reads TGTGCCAGCAGTTCTGGGGAGGGGGCCCAGTACTTC.

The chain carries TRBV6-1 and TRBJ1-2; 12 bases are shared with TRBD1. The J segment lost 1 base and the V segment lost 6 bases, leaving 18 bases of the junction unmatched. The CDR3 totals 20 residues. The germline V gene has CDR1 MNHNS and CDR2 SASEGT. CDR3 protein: CASSQLGTGGTELVNYGYTF. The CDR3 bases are TGTGCCAGCAGCCAACTCGGGACAGGGGGCACTGAATTGGTTAACTATGGCTACACCTTC.

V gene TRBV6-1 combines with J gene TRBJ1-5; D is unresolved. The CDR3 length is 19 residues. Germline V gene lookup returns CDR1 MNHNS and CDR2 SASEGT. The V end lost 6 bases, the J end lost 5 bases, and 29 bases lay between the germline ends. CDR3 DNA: TGTGCCAGCAGGATCAAAGTTAAAATCGGGAGGGCAGATCATCAGCCCCAGCATTTT. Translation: CASRIKVKIGRADHQPQHF.

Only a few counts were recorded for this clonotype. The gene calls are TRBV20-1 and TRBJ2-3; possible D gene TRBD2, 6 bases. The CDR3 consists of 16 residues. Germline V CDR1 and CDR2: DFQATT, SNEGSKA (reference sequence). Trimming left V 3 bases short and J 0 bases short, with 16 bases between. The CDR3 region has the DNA TGCAGTGCTAGTGCGGGCGGGGCCTTAAGCACAGATACGCAGTATTTT. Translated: CSASAGGALSTDTQYF.